The clone carrying this TCR beta chain was detected only a few times. Its matching antigen is unknown. The data were taken from a study of T cells in Graves' hyperthyroidism and ophthalmopathy. Study results and caveats: From stable hyperthyroidism, ophthalmopathy was separated by a 13 V-J model. Within blood appeared most thyroid clonotypes that had expanded above 0.001.

Orbital computed tomography, thyroid ultrasound, serum thyroxine and TRAb, and clinical symptoms together informed the diagnoses. The CDR3 totals 16 residues. The V gene lost 4 bases and the J gene lost 5 bases, with 19 bases spanning the gap. From germline, CDR1 is MNHEY and CDR2 SMNVEV (reference sequence). The CDR3 regions of TCR beta were amplified from RNA transcripts. The TCR CDR3 first-round RT-PCR relied on the HTBI primer set. One entry per CDR3 protein, called by TCRdb with MiXCR from the multiplex PCR reads. The table has about 290,000 distinct CDR3 sequences, 17% seen once. The source of this sequence is a woman aged 60 to 75 with Graves' ophthalmopathy. Sequencing input: blood. The rearrangement uses TRBV27 and TRBJ2-3; TRBD2 is a possible D gene (7 bases). CDR3 nucleotides: TGTGCCAGCAGTTCCCTCGAGGGGGGGCGTAAAGATACGCAGTATTTT. Its translation: CASSSLEGGRKDTQYF.